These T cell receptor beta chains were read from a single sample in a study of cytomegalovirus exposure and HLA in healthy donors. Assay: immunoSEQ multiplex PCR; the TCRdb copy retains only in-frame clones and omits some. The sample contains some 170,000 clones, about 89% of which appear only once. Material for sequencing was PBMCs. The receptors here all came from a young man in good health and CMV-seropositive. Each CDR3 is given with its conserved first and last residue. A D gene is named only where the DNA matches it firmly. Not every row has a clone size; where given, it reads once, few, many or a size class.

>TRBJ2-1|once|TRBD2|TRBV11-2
TGTGCCAGCAGCTTAGGGATCCCGGGGGGGCCCTACAATGAGCAGTTCTTC
CASSLGIPGGPYNEQFF
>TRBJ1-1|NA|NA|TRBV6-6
TGTGCCAGCTCGCGGTCCCTCATGAACACTGAAGCTTTCTTT
CASSRSLMNTEAFF
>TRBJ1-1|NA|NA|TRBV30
TGTGCCTGGAGTGGTTGGGACTTCGGGGGGCCTGAAGCTTTCTTT
CAWSGWDFGGPEAFF
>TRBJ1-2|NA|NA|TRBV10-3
TGTGCCATCAGTGGGACTTCGGGACTCGCAGGGCCCGATGGCTACACCTTC
CAISGTSGLAGPDGYTF
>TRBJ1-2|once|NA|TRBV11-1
TGTGCCAGCAGCCGAACAGGGTTTGGCTACACCTTC
CASSRTGFGYTF
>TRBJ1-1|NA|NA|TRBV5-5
TGTGCCAGCAGCAACAATAGGGGGAACACTGAAGCTTTCTTT
CASSNNRGNTEAFF
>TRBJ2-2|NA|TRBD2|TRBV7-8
TGTGCCAGCAGCTCCCTCCTAGCGGAGAACACCGGGGAGCTGTTTTTT
CASSSLLAENTGELFF
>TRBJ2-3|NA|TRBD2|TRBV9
TGTGCCAGCAGCGTAGCCAGCGGGGGGGGAACAGATACGCAGTATTTT
CASSVASGGGTDTQYF
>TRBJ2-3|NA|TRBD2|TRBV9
TGTGCCAGCAGCGCCAGACTAGCGGGGGGCACAGATACGCAGTATTTT
CASSARLAGGTDTQYF
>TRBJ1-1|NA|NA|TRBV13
TGTGCCAGCCATAGAGCTTTGATGAACACTGAAGCTTTCTTT
CASHRALMNTEAFF
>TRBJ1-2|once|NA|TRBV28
TGTGCCAGCAGTTTGAGCCTTAACTATGGCTACACCTTC
CASSLSLNYGYTF
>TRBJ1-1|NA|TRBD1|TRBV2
TGTGCCAGCAGTGAACTAGGGACAGGGGGCACTGAAGCTTTCTTT
CASSELGTGGTEAFF
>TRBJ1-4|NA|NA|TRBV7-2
TGTGCCAGCAGCCCCAGGTCAGGGGATGAAAAACTGTTTTTT
CASSPRSGDEKLFF
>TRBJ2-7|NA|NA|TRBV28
TGTGCCAGCAGTTCGCCCGGGGTGGGCTACGAGCAGTACTTC
CASSSPGVGYEQYF
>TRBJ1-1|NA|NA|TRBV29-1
TGCAGCGTTGAAGCGTATATCGGGGTGACGGAGGACACTGAAGCTTTCTTT
CSVEAYIGVTEDTEAFF
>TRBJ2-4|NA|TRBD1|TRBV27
TGTGCCAGCAGTCGGACAGGGGGTTTGGGCATTCAGTACTTC
CASSRTGGLGIQYF
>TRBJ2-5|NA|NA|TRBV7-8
TGTGCCAGCAGCTTCGGGGAGGAGACCCAGTACTTC
CASSFGEETQYF
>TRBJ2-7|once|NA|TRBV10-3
TGTGCCATCAGTGAGATGGACGGGAAAACCTACGAGCAGTACTTC
CAISEMDGKTYEQYF
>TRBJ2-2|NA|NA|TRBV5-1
TGCGCCAGCAGCTTACAGACAGTAAAAAACACCGGGGAGCTGTTTTTT
CASSLQTVKNTGELFF
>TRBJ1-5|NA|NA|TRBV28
TGTGCCAGCAGCCCAGGGTTGGGTCAGCCCCAGCATTTT
CASSPGLGQPQHF
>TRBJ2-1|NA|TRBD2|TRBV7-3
TGTGCCAGCAGCGAGTTTGCTAGCGGGGGGTACGGTGAGCAGTTCTTC
CASSEFASGGYGEQFF
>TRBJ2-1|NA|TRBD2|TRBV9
TGTGCCAGCAGCGTAAGGGCTAGCGGGGTAAATGAGCAGTTCTTC
CASSVRASGVNEQFF
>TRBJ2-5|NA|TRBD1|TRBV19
TGTGCCAGTAAGAGTAAGGACAGGGGACTTGGCGAGACCCAGTACTTC
CASKSKDRGLGETQYF
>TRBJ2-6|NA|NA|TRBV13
TGTGCCAGCTCCCCGACACCCGTAGGCTCTGGGGCCAACGTCCTGACTTTC
CASSPTPVGSGANVLTF
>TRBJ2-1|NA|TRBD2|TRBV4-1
TGCGCCAGCAGCCAAGCGGCACTAGCGGGGGACAATGAGCAGTTCTTC
CASSQAALAGDNEQFF
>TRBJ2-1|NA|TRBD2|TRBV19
TGTGCCAGTAGACAAACTAGCGGGGGGGCCGTGCAGTTCTTC
CASRQTSGGAVQFF
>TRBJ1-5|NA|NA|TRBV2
TGTGCCAGCAGAGCTTACAGGGAAGCCCAGCATTTT
CASRAYREAQHF
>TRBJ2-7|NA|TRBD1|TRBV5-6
TGTGCCAGCAGCTGGGACAGTAGCTACGAGCAGTACTTC
CASSWDSSYEQYF
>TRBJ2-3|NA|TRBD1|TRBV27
TGTGCCAGCAGTTTAGGAGACAGGGGTACAGATACGCAGTATTTT
CASSLGDRGTDTQYF
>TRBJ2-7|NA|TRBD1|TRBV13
TGTGCCAGCAGCCGGACAGGGTACGAGCAGTACTTC
CASSRTGYEQYF
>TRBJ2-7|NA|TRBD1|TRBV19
TGTGCCAGTAGTCGGGACAGCTCCTACGAGCAGTACTTC
CASSRDSSYEQYF
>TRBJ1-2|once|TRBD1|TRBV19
TGTGCCAGTAGTGTCAGGGGGCGTCAGTCGAATGGCTACACCTTC
CASSVRGRQSNGYTF
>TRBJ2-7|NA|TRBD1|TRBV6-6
TGTGCCAGCAGTTTCTCGGGACAGCCCTACGAGCAGTACTTC
CASSFSGQPYEQYF
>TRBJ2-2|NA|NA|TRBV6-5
TGTGCCAGCAGTTATGGGACTTGGCGGGAGCTGTTTTTT
CASSYGTWRELFF
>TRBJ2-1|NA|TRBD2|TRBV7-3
TGTGCCAGCAGCTTAGGCGGACTAGTTTCCAATGAGCAGTTCTTC
CASSLGGLVSNEQFF
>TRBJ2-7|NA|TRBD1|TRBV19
TGTGCCACCCGCCGAGGGACAGAGTCCTACGAGCAGTACTTC
CATRRGTESYEQYF
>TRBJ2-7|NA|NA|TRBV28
TGTGCCAGCAGTTTCACTACCGAGCAGTACTTC
CASSFTTEQYF
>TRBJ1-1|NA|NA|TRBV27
TGTGCCAGCAGTCTACGAGCGATGAACACTGAAGCTTTCTTT
CASSLRAMNTEAFF
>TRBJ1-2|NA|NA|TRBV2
TGTGCCAGCCTTGGACCCGATTTAGATGGACAATCCTATGGCTACACCTTC
CASLGPDLDGQSYGYTF
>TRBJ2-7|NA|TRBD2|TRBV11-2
TGTGCCAGCAGCTTAGTACCAGCGGGAGGCCTCTACGAGCAGTACTTC
CASSLVPAGGLYEQYF
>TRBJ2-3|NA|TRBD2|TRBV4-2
TGTGCCAGCAGCCAGGGTAGCGGGGAGGGCACAGATACGCAGTATTTT
CASSQGSGEGTDTQYF
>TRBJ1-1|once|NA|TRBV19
TGTGCCAGTAGTATCAGAACCGAGAACACTGAAGCTTTCTTT
CASSIRTENTEAFF
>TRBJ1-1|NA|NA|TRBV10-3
TGTGCCATCAAGGGAGAGTTGAACACTGAAGCTTTCTTT
CAIKGELNTEAFF
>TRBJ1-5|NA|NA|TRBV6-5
TGTGCCAGCAGGGTGACTCGGGGGGCTAACCAGCCCCAGCATTTT
CASRVTRGANQPQHF
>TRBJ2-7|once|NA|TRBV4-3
TGCGCCAGCAGCCAACGGGGGGCTCACGCCTACGAGCAGTACTTC
CASSQRGAHAYEQYF
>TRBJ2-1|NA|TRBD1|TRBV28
TGTGCCAGCAGTGGGACAGGGGGCTCCTACAATGAGCAGTTCTTC
CASSGTGGSYNEQFF
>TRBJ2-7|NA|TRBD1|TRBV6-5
TGTGCCAGCAGTTACGGGACAGGTCTCAAGCAGTACTTC
CASSYGTGLKQYF
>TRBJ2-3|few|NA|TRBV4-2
TGTGCCAGCGCAACTAGTCCCAGGGGAACAGATACGCAGTATTTT
CASATSPRGTDTQYF
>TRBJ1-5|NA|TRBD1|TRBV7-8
TGTGCCAGCAGCTTAGGACAGGGCCAGCCCCAGCATTTT
CASSLGQGQPQHF
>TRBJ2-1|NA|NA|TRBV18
TGTGCCAGCTCACCTTCCTTAGCTGAGAGCTCCTACAATGAGCAGTTCTTC
CASSPSLAESSYNEQFF
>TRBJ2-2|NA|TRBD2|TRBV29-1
TGCAGCGTTGGCATGCGGGAGGGCCGGGAATCCACCGGGGAGCTGTTTTTT
CSVGMREGRESTGELFF
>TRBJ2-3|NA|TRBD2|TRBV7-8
TGTGCCAGCAGCTTATACACTAGCGGAAACACAGATACGCAGTATTTT
CASSLYTSGNTDTQYF
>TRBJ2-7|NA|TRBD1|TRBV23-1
TGCGCCAGCAGTCAATTCCCGGGACAGGTCTACGAGCAGTACTTC
CASSQFPGQVYEQYF
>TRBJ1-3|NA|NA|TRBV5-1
TGCGCCAGCAGTCCCCAGGCAGGGCCTGGAAACACCATATATTTT
CASSPQAGPGNTIYF
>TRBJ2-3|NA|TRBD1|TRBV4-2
TGTGCCAGCAGCCAAGGGCCAGGACAGGGAATGACAGATACGCAGTATTTT
CASSQGPGQGMTDTQYF